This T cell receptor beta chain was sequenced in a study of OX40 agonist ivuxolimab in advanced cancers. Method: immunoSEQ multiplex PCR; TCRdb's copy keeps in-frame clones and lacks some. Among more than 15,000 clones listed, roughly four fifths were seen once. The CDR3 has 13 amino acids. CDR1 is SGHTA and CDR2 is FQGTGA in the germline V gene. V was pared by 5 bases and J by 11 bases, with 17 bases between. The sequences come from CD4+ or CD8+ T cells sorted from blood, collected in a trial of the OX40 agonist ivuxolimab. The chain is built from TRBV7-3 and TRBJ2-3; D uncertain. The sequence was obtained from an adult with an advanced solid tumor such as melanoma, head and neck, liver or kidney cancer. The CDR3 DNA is TGTGCCAGCAGCACAGACTCGACCACCGGGCAGTATTTT. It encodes CASSTDSTTGQYF.